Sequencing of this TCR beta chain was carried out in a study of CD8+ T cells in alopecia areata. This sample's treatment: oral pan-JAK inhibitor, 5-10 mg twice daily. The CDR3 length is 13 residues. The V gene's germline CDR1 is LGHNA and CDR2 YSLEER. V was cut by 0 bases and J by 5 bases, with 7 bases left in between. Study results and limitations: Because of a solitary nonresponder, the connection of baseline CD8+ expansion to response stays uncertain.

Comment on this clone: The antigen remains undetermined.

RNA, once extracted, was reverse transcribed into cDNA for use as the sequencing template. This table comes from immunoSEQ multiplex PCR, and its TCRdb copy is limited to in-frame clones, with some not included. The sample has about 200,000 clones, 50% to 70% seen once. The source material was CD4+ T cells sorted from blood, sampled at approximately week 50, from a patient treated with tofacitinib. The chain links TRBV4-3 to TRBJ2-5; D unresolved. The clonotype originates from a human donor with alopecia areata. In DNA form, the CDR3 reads TGCGCCAGCAGCCAAGACGGCTGGGAGACCCAGTACTTC. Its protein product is CASSQDGWETQYF.